The TCR beta chain under discussion was sequenced for a study of blood T cell repertoires in COVID-19 (dated by TCRdb to about 2020). General notes on the study: The collaborator samples originated in the United States, Italy and Spain and spanned the acute and convalescent phases of COVID-19. The material from the prospective study consisted of cDNA or gDNA derived from T cells, B-cell-depleted T cells, or PBMCs. Subjects who had been exposed to COVID-19, were actively infected with it, or had recovered from it provided the deeply sampled blood TCRbeta repertoires that made up the dataset. The repertoires were released in a freely available public database intended as a resource for research on the immune response to SARS-CoV-2. The samples were drawn from the first 160 participants of the ongoing ImmuneRACE study and from roughly 1,300 subjects provided by 6 global collaborators. Nearly every sample came with metadata listing a de-identified subject ID, COVID-19 status, age in years and sex. Where HLA class I and class II types were available, the types were taken from metadata supplied by the sample provider, not from assay-based typing.

Per the germline V gene, SQVTM is the CDR1 and ANQGSEA is the CDR2. Including the terminal cysteine and phenylalanine, the CDR3 comprises 14 residues. CDR3 DNA only is kept here, 42 bases in frame from base 1. A distance of 16 bases separates the germline ends of V and J, which lose 4 bases and 4 bases respectively. Points the paper makes about the study in general: Clinical and demographic metadata were provided uncurated, with the amount varying by source and participant.

Notes on this clone: The specificity of this receptor is unknown. There are no base qualities to consult, and no much larger clone falls within one base.

The immunoSEQ Assay, a bias-controlled multiplex PCR, was used to amplify TCRbeta CDR3 regions from genomic DNA. The authors' analysis ran thus. Within the assay, amplification of reference gene primers was used to estimate how many nucleated cells each sample contained. Sequence reads were collapsed and filtered to measure the absolute abundance of every unique TCRbeta CDR3 rearrangement. For each sample, productive Simpson clonality was calculated as the square root of Simpson's diversity index across productive rearrangements. In TCRdb, the immuneACCESS table is reduced to in-frame sequences with V and J assigned. These tables do not hold every clone; where another copy was compared, an unresolved V gene accounts for under half, and the others remain unexplained. V, J and clone size are taken as reported in that table, and D and trimming were inferred from the DNA itself. Across this sample there are about 230,000 clones, with nearly 90% seen only once. In total, the top ten clones hold less than 4% of the sample.

Enrolling through a virtual design, the prospective study's participants ranged in age from roughly 18 to 100 years and lived across about two dozen United States geographic areas. To assign participants to cohorts, the prospective study relied on clinical history that participants themselves reported in a screening survey and a study questionnaire. Each participant in the prospective study had whole blood, serum and a nasopharyngeal or oropharyngeal swab collected by mobile phlebotomists. Over an approximately 2-month period, participants in the prospective study had the option of providing additional blood draws and questionnaires. Before DNA extraction, blood samples from the prospective study were shipped at room temperature or frozen.

Source material: PBMCs or T cells enriched from blood (not recorded which). The receptor's source is a woman in her 30s with acute COVID-19. The chain is made from TRBV29-1 and TRBJ1-1; the D gene is perhaps TRBD1, from 5 matching bases. The CDR3 region: CSVGLLGLGTEAFF. The nucleotides read TGCAGCGTTGGCCTACTGGGGCTCGGCACTGAAGCTTTCTTT.